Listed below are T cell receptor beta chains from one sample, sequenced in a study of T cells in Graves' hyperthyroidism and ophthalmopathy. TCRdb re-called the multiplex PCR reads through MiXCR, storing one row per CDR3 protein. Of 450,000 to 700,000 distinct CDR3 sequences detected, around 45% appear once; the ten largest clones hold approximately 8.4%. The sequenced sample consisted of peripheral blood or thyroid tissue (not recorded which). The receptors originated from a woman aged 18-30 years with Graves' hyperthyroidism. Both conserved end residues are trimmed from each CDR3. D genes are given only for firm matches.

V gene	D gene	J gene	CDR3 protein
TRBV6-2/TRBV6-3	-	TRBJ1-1	ASRTEGYTEAF
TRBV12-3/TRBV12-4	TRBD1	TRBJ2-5	ASLAGQGEETQY
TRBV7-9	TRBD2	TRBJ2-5	ASSRGREGETQY
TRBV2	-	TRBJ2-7	ASSDQDTYYEQY
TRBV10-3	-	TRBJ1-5	AISESGGDSNQPQH
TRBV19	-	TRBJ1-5	ASSIGVNSNQPQH
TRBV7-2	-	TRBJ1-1	ASSTYLQDSGEAF
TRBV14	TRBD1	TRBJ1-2	ASSQAGTGSYGYT
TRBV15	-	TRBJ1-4	ATSFPPNEKLF
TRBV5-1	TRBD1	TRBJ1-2	ASSLLAGTGLGYT
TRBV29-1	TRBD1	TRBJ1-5	SVVHPGQGGQPQH
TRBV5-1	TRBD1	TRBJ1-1	ASSFAGGMNTEAF
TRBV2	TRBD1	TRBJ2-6	ASRGQGRANVLT
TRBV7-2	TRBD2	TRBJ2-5	ASSLVREGQETQY
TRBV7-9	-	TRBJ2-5	ASSPMRGGQETQY
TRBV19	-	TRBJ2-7	ASTMGPANDEQY
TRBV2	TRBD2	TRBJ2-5	ASSISGRAQETQY
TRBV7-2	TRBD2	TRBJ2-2	ASRLGLANVGELF
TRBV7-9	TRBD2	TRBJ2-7	AWSPLAGFEQY
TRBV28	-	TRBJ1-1	ASRSQDPEAF
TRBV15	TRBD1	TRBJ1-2	ATSSETGKGGYT
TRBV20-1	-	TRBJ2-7	SARPDLSSYEQY
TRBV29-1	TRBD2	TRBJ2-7	SSPGLAVYEQY
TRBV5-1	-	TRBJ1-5	ASSLEGEQPQH
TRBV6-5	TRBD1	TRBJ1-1	ASRETGPLFEAF
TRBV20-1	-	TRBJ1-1	SARDYGGNTEAF
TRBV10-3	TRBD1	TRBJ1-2	AISETGTEYGYT
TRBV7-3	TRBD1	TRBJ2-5	ASSTSTGAEETQY
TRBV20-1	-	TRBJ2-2	SAIRLDTGELF
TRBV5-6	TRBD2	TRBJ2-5	ASSFTSGPQETQY
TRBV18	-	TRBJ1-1	ASSPTLSLNTEAF
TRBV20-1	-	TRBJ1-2	SAREGTANYGYT
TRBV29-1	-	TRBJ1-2	SVEGRGYGYT
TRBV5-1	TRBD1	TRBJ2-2	ASSNGTGTGELF
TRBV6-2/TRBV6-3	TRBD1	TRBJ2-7	ASSYGGQGFYEQY
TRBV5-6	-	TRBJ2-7	ASSLLAYNEQY
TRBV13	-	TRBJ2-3	ASRLEIGTDTQY
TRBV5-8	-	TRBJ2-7	ASSPNPARTYEQY
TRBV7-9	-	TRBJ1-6	ASSLARMLPGGPYRSSYNSPLH
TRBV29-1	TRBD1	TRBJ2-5	SVAETGG
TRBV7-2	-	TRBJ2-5	ASSYSAAQETQY
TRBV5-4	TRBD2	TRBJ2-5	ASSLGTTKETQY